The next 26 T cell receptor beta chains were all read from a single sample in a study of T cell responses to AZD1222 COVID-19 vaccine. The table came from immunoSEQ multiplex PCR; TCRdb's copy has only in-frame clones and leaves some out. The table shows 150,000 or so clones, with approximately 90% occurring only once. The source was peripheral blood, collected on day 0 of AZD1222 vaccination. These receptors all stem from an adult in good health.

This clone showed up just once. This chain uses TRBV11-2 with TRBJ1-3; D not certain. Germline lookup yields CDR1 SGHAT and CDR2 FQNNGV. This CDR3 spans 16 amino acids. Trimming took off 2 bases at V and 4 bases at J, with 15 bases between the two ends. The CDR3 protein is CASSLPSGPFGNTIYF. The CDR3 bases are TGTGCCAGCAGCTTACCGTCCGGACCCTTCGGAAACACCATATATTTT.

The chain has TRBV15 and TRBJ1-6; D ambiguous. The CDR3 spans 14 residues. Trimming shortened V by 3 bases and J by 5 bases, and 8 bases separated the two germline ends. The germline V gene encodes CDR1 LNHNV and CDR2 YYDKDF (reference sequence). The CDR3 protein is CATSRGLNNSPLHF. The DNA for the CDR3 is TGTGCCACCAGCAGGGGTCTAAATAATTCACCCCTCCACTTT.

The chain carries TRBV15 and TRBJ2-5, with 8 bases identical to TRBD2. The V gene end was trimmed by 3 bases and the J gene end by 6 bases; junction bases not matched to a gene: 12. Germline-derived CDR1 and CDR2 are LNHNV and YYDKDF (reference sequence). The CDR3 is 16 amino acids. The CDR3 DNA follows: TGTGCCACCAGCAGGGATAGCGGGACCAGCCGGAAGACCCAGTACTTC. Protein sequence: CATSRDSGTSRKTQYF.

V is TRBV11-1 and J is TRBJ2-5, with 7 nucleotides matching TRBD1. Germline trimming cut 5 bases from V and 1 base from J; bases unmatched to any gene: 10. Germline CDR1 is SGHAT and CDR2 is FQDESV (reference sequence). The CDR3 runs 16 residues. The DNA of the CDR3 is TGTGCCAGCAGCACGGGCAGGGGGTTGGCCCAAGAGACCCAGTACTTC. Its protein is CASSTGRGLAQETQYF. Full variable domain (outside the CDR3, taken from reference TRBV11-1 and TRBJ2-5): EAEVAQSPRYKITEKSQAVAFWCDPISGHATLYWYRQILGQGPELLVQFQDESVVDDSQLPKDRFSAERLKGVDSTLKIQPAELGDSAMYLCASSTGRGLAQETQYFGPGTRLLVL.

This clone has just one count. The chain recombines TRBV5-1 with TRBJ2-5, with a possible D match to TRBD1 (8 bases). Germline assignment: CDR1 SGHRS and CDR2 YFSETQ. The CDR3 has 14 amino acids. Trimming removed 4 bases at V and 2 bases at J, with 12 bases between. Here the CDR3 DNA reads TGCGCCAGCAGCGTACAGGGGGGGCAAGAGACCCAGTACTTC. This gives the protein CASSVQGGQETQYF.

The V and J genes are TRBV19 and TRBJ2-7; possibly TRBD1 for D (5 bases). This CDR3 is built from 14 residues. Trimming stripped 6 bases from V and 2 bases from J, with 14 bases between. CDR1 is LNHDA and CDR2 is SQIVND in the germline V gene (reference sequence). This chain's CDR3 is CASSTGHLPYEQYF. The CDR3 DNA sequence: TGTGCCAGTAGCACCGGACATTTACCCTACGAGCAGTACTTC.

The gene calls are TRBV7-9 and TRBJ1-3; D is unclear. Trimming took off 0 bases at V and 4 bases at J, with 7 bases between the two ends. The CDR3 sequence is 14 residues long. Germline-derived CDR1 and CDR2 are SEHNR and FQNEAQ (reference sequence). CDR3 nucleotide sequence: TGTGCCAGCAGCTTAGCAGGCATAGGAAACACCATATATTTT. It specifies CASSLAGIGNTIYF.

The chain couples TRBV7-5 to TRBJ1-6; TRBD1, as called in the table, went unchecked against the DNA. TRBV7-5 is a pseudogene locus. CDR3 length: 18 amino acids. DNA for the CDR3: TGTGCCAGAACCCTTTCGGGTCGGAAGGGGCAGGCAATATCACCCCTCCACTTT. Protein sequence: CARTLSGRKGQAISPLHF.

This clone was detected only once. The rearrangement uses TRBV30 and TRBJ1-5; D unclear. Trimming took 2 bases from V and 0 from J, leaving 8 bases between them. The CDR3 length is 14 residues. Germline CDR1 GTSNPN, CDR2 SVGIG (reference sequence). The CDR3 spells CAWSSRISNQPQHF. CDR3 sequence (DNA): TGTGCCTGGAGTTCCAGAATTAGCAATCAGCCCCAGCATTTT.

V usage is TRBV13 and J usage is TRBJ2-3; 11 bases fit TRBD2. The CDR3 is 17 residues long. V lost 4 bases, J lost 0 bases, and 6 bases stayed unmatched. The germline V gene has CDR1 PRHDT and CDR2 FYEKMQ (reference sequence). The CDR3 coding sequence is TGTGCCAGCAGCTCGACTAGCGGGGTCTCTAGCACAGATACGCAGTATTTT. It is translated as CASSSTSGVSSTDTQYF.

V and J are TRBV15 and TRBJ2-2, with unresolved D. Trimming removed 1 base at V and 11 bases at J, with 11 bases between. Per the germline V gene, CDR1 is LNHNV and CDR2 is YYDKDF (reference sequence). There are 13 residues in the CDR3. The CDR3 DNA is TGTGCCACCAGCAGAGGCCTCCCAACAGAGCTGTTTTTT. Residues: CATSRGLPTELFF. Filled out from reference TRBV15 and TRBJ2-2, the complete variable domain reads DAMVIQNPRYQVTQFGKPVTLSCSQTLNHNVMYWYQQKSSQAPKLLFHYYDKDFNNEADTPDNFQSRRPNTSFCFLDIRSPGLGDTAMYLCATSRGLPTELFFGEGSRLTVL.

This rearrangement joins TRBV18 to TRBJ1-2; TRBD1 aligns across 7 bases. The CDR3 contains 17 residues. V was clipped by 0 bases and J by 4 bases; unmatched bases: 11. Germline CDR1 and CDR2: KGHSH and LQKENI. The CDR3 DNA sequence: TGTGCCAGCTCACCACCCGGGCACAGGGGCAGCTCCTATGGCTACACCTTC. Its protein is CASSPPGHRGSSYGYTF.

The rearrangement links TRBV6-5 to TRBJ1-1; 8 bases are a match to TRBD1. Germline-derived CDR1 and CDR2 are MNHEY and SVGAGI. The V gene end was trimmed by 6 bases and the J gene end by 4 bases; junction bases not matched to a gene: 10. The CDR3 extends over 15 amino acids. In nucleotides, the CDR3 is TGTGCCAGCAGGAACCTCAGGGGGCTGGGCACTGAAGCTTTCTTT. Its protein is CASRNLRGLGTEAFF.

The V gene is TRBV24-1, the J gene TRBJ2-2; possibly TRBD1 for D (5 bases). V lost 0 bases to trimming and J lost 6 bases, with 10 bases between them. The germline V gene has CDR1 KGHDR and CDR2 SFDVKD. CDR3 length: 15 amino acids. CDR3 nucleotide sequence: TGTGCCACCAGTGATTTGGGGGCAGGGCCCGGGGAGCTGTTTTTT. Translation: CATSDLGAGPGELFF.

The rearrangement uses TRBV24-1 and TRBJ1-1; tentative D call: TRBD1 (5 bases). CDR3 length: 12 amino acids. The germline CDR1 and CDR2 sequences are KGHDR and SFDVKD. The V and J ends lost 7 bases and 7 bases respectively, with 12 bases between them. CDR3 sequence: CATRTNGGEAFF. CDR3 nucleotides: TGTGCCACCAGAACTAACGGGGGTGAAGCTTTCTTT.

This chain uses TRBV7-2 with TRBJ1-4; maybe TRBD1 (5 bases). Per the germline V gene, CDR1 is SGHTA and CDR2 is FQGNSA. This CDR3 contains 15 residues. V was trimmed by 2 bases and J by 5 bases, leaving 12 bases between them. The CDR3 bases are TGTGCCAGCAGCTTACAGGCAGGGCTAAATGAAAAACTGTTTTTT. This sequence encodes CASSLQAGLNEKLFF.

The chain uses TRBV9 and TRBJ2-7; D may match TRBD1 or TRBD2 (5 bases each). V was pared by 0 bases and J by 0 bases, with 7 bases between. The CDR3 totals 14 residues. The germline CDR1 and CDR2 sequences are SGDLS and YYNGEE. The CDR3 reads CASSVGDVSYEQYF. CDR3 in DNA: TGTGCCAGCAGCGTAGGGGACGTCTCCTACGAGCAGTACTTC.

V is TRBV4-2 and J is TRBJ2-2; the D is unclear. Looked up from germline, CDR1 is LGHNA and CDR2 is YNFKEQ. The CDR3 contains 17 residues. V was shortened by 0 bases and J by 3 bases, with 14 bases between the two germline ends. The CDR3 coding sequence is TGTGCCAGCAGCCAAGAACAAGGCGTAATGCACACCGGGGAGCTGTTTTTT. Encoded protein: CASSQEQGVMHTGELFF.

The rearrangement uses TRBV5-1 and TRBJ2-5; weak D call: TRBD2 (5 bases). The CDR3 length is 15 residues. Trimming left V 4 bases short and J 2 bases short, with 15 bases between. CDR1 and CDR2 from the germline V gene are SGHRS and YFSETQ. In DNA, the CDR3 is TGCGCCAGCAGCGGAGGAACGACGGTGCAAGAGACCCAGTACTTC. Protein sequence: CASSGGTTVQETQYF.

This clone appeared once. The rearrangement links TRBV15 to TRBJ2-4, with D perhaps being TRBD1 or TRBD2 (5 bases each). The CDR3 spans 14 residues. V lost 1 base, J lost 6 bases, and 10 bases lay in between. CDR1 and CDR2 from the germline V gene are LNHNV and YYDKDF (reference sequence). For the CDR3, the DNA is TGTGCCACCAGCAGAGGGGGGTTTGGAAACATTCAGTACTTC. It translates to CATSRGGFGNIQYF.

The chain couples TRBV21-1 to TRBJ2-7; the table names TRBD2, a call not compared with the DNA. TRBV21-1 is designated a pseudogene. This CDR3 region has 19 residues. CDR3 loop: CASSEGYVGIALNPGEQYF. The CDR3 coding sequence is TGTGCCAGCAGCGAAGGTTATGTAGGCATAGCTCTAAACCCCGGCGAGCAGTACTTC.

V and J are TRBV19 and TRBJ2-3, with 7 bases identical to TRBD2. The V gene end was trimmed by 5 bases and the J gene end by 4 bases; junction bases not matched to a gene: 12. The CDR3 runs 16 residues. In germline, CDR1 is LNHDA, CDR2 SQIVND (reference sequence). CDR3 sequence: CASSSFSREFADTQYF. The CDR3 DNA follows: TGTGCCAGTAGTTCCTTCTCGCGGGAGTTCGCAGATACGCAGTATTTT.

The chain recombines TRBV5-4 with TRBJ2-5; 11 bases map to TRBD2. CDR3 length equals 16 residues. Germline loops: CDR1 SGHNT, CDR2 YYREEE (reference sequence). The V gene end was trimmed by 1 base and the J gene end by 4 bases; junction bases not matched to a gene: 6. The CDR3 DNA reads TGTGCCAGCAGCTTGAGTAGCGGGAGGGCCCTAGAGACCCAGTACTTC. Translating gives CASSLSSGRALETQYF.

This chain connects TRBV28 to TRBJ1-3; maybe TRBD1 (5 bases). The germline gives CDR1 MDHEN, CDR2 SYDVKM. The CDR3 is 15 residues long. Between the trimmed V and J ends, which lost 4 bases and 0 bases, there was a span of 10 bases. CDR3 nucleotides: TGTGCCAGCAGTTCGGGGGGAAGCTCTGGAAACACCATATATTTT. Its translation: CASSSGGSSGNTIYF.

This chain uses TRBV4-1 with TRBJ2-1; D remains unclear. V lost 0 bases to trimming and J lost 0 bases, with 9 bases between them. CDR3 size: 16 residues. The germline V gene encodes CDR1 MGHRA and CDR2 YSYEKL. In DNA form, the CDR3 reads TGCGCCAGCAGCCAAGAAGCCTACAACTCCTACAATGAGCAGTTCTTC. It translates to CASSQEAYNSYNEQFF.

This chain joins TRBV24-1 and TRBJ2-2, with D perhaps matching TRBD2 (6 bases). The V end was cut by 5 bases, the J end by 0 bases, with 12 bases between. CDR3 length: 16 residues. Germline assignment: CDR1 KGHDR and CDR2 SFDVKD. The CDR3 loop reads CATSGARDANTGELFF. CDR3 bases: TGTGCCACCAGTGGTGCGCGGGACGCGAACACCGGGGAGCTGTTTTTT.